The clone carrying this T cell receptor beta chain has a single count. The target antigen is unknown. The data belong to a study of T cell responses to AZD1222 COVID-19 vaccine. Whole-study findings and limits: The donor cohort was predominantly white British with a female majority, and clonal diversity may have been underestimated. Repertoires were obtained solely post-peak T cell response. The span of vaccine-associated CD4 TCRs extended across spike, with dominance at 160-218 and 743-854.

This table comes from immunoSEQ multiplex PCR, and its TCRdb copy is limited to in-frame clones, with some not included. The sample lists about 120,000 clones, around 90% occurring once. The CDR3 is made up of 17 amino acids. Trimming pared 9 bases from V and 0 bases from J, leaving 21 bases between. Germline lookup yields CDR1 SGHTA and CDR2 FQGNSA. The sequence was collected from an adult who received the MenACWY meningococcal vaccine as a control. The sample here was peripheral blood, taken 28 days after the second dose of the MenACWY control vaccine. This chain links TRBV7-2 with TRBJ1-3; D is perhaps TRBD1 (6 bases). The CDR3 bases are TGTGCCAGTGGCCACTCAGCTCAGACAGGCTCTGGAAACACCATATATTTT. Amino acid sequence: CASGHSAQTGSGNTIYF.